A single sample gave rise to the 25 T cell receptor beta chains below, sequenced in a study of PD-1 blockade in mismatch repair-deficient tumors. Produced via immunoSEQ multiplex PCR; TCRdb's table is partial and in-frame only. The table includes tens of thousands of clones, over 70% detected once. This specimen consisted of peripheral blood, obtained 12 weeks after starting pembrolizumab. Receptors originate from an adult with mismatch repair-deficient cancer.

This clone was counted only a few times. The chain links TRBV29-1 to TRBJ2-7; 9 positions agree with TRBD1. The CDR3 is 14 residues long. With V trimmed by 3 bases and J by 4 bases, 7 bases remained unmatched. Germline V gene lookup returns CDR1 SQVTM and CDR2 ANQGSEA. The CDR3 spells CSVDLGQGLYEQYF. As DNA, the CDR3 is TGCAGCGTTGACTTAGGACAGGGGCTTTACGAGCAGTACTTC.

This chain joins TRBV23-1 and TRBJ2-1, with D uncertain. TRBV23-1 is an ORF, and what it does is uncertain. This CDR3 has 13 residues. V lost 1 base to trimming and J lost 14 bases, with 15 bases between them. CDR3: CASSQYRLVKEFF. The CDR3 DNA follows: TGCGCCAGCAGTCAATATCGTCTAGTTAAGGAGTTCTTC.

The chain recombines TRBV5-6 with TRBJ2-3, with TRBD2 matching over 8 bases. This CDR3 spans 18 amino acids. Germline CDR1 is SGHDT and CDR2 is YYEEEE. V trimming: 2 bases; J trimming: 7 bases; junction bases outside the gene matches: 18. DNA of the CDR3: TGTGCCAGCAGCTTCATGATAGGGGGTGCGGGAGGAGGATATACGCAGTATTTT. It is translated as CASSFMIGGAGGGYTQYF.

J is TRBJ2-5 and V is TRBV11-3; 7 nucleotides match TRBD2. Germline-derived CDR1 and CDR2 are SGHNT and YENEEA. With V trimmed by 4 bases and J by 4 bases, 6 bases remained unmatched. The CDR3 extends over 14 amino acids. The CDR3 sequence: CASSWGGEGETQYF. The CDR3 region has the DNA TGTGCCAGCAGCTGGGGGGGAGAGGGAGAGACCCAGTACTTC.

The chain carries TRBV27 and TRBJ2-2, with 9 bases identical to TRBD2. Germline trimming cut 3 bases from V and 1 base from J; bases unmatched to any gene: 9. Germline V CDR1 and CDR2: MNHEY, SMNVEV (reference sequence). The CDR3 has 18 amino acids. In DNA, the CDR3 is TGTGCCAGCAGTTTCCGATACTCACTAGCGGGGAACACCGGGGAGCTGTTTTTT. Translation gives CASSFRYSLAGNTGELFF.

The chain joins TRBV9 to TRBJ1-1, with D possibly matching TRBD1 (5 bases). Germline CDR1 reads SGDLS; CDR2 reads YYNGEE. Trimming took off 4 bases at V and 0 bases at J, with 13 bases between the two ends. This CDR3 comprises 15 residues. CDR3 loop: CASSYSGTVNTEAFF. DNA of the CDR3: TGTGCCAGCAGCTACTCCGGGACGGTGAACACTGAAGCTTTCTTT. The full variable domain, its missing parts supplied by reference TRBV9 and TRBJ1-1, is DSGVTQTPKHLITATGQRVTLRCSPRSGDLSVYWYQQSLDQGLQFLIQYYNGEERAKGNILERFSAQQFPDLHSELNLSSLELGDSALYFCASSYSGTVNTEAFFGQGTRLTVV.

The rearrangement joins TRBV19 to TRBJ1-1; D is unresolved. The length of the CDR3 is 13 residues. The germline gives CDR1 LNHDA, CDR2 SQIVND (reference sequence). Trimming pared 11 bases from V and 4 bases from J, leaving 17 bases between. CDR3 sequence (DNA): TGTGCCTCTGGGCGGTACTGGGGCACTGAAGCTTTCTTT. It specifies CASGRYWGTEAFF. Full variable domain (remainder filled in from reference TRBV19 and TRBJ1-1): DGGITQSPKYLFRKEGQNVTLSCEQNLNHDAMYWYRQDPGQGLRLIYYSQIVNDFQKGDIAEGYSVSREKKESFPLTVTSAQKNPTAFYLCASGRYWGTEAFFGQGTRLTVV.

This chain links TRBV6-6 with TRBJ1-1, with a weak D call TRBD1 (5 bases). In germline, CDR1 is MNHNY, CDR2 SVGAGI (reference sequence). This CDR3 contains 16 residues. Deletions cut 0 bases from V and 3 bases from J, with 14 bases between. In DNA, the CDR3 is TGTGCCAGCAGTTACTCGACGGGGGTTGAGGACACTGAAGCTTTCTTT. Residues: CASSYSTGVEDTEAFF.

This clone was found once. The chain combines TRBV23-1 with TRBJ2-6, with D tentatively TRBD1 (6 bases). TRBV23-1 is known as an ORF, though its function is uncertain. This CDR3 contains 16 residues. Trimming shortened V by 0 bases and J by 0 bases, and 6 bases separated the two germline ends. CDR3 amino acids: CASSQSDSSGANVLTF. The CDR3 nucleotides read TGCGCCAGCAGTCAATCGGACAGCTCTGGGGCCAACGTCCTGACTTTC.

CDR3 region: CASSQLTGDQPQHF. CDR3 nucleotide sequence: TGTGCCAGCAGTCAACTGACAGGGGACCAGCCCCAGCATTTT. The V call is TRBV6-1, the J call TRBJ1-5; 8 nucleotides align to TRBD1. CDR3 size: 14 residues. The germline gives CDR1 MNHNS, CDR2 SASEGT. The trim removed 5 bases at V and 7 bases at J, leaving 7 bases unmatched.

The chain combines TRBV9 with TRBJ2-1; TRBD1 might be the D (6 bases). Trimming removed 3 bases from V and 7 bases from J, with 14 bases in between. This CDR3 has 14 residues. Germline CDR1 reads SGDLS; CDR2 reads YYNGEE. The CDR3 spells CASSGIQGRNEQFF. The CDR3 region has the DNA TGTGCCAGCAGCGGAATTCAGGGGCGAAATGAGCAGTTCTTC.

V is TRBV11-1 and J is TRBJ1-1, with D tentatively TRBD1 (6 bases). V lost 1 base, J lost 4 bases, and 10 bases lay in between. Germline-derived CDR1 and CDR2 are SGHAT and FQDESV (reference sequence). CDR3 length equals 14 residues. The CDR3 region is CASSLEGGITEAFF. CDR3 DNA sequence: TGTGCCAGCAGCTTAGAAGGGGGTATCACTGAAGCTTTCTTT.

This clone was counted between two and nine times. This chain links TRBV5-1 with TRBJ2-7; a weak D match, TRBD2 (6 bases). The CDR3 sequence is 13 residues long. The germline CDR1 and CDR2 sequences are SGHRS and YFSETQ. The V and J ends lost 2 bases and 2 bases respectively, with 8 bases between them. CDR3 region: CASSFGTAYEQYF. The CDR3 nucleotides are TGCGCCAGCAGCTTCGGGACTGCCTACGAGCAGTACTTC.

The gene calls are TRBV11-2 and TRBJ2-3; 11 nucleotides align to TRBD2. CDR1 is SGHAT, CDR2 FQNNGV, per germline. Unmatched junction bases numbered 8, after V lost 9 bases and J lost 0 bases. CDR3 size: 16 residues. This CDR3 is CASSSGRHPSTDTQYF. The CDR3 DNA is TGTGCCAGTTCTAGCGGGAGGCATCCTAGCACAGATACGCAGTATTTT.

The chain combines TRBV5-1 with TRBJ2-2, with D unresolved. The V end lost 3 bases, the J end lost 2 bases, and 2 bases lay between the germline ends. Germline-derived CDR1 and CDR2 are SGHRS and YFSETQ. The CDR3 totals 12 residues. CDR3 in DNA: TGCGCCAGCAGCTCCAACACCGGGGAGCTGTTTTTT. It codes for CASSSNTGELFF.

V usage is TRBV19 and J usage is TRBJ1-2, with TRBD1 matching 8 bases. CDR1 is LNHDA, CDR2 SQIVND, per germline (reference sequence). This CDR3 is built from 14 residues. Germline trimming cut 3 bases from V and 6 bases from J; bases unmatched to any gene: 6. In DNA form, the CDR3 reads TGTGCCAGTAGTATGCGATCAGGGGGCAATGGCTACACCTTC. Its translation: CASSMRSGGNGYTF.

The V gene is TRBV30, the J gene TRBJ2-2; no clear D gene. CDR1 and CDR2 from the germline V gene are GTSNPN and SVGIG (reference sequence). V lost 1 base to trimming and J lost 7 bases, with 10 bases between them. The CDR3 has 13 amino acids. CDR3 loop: CAWSAVRFGELFF. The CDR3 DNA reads TGTGCCTGGAGTGCTGTCCGCTTCGGGGAGCTGTTTTTT.

DNA for the CDR3: TGTGCCAGCAGCGTAGAGGGTGGGGGTAAAGAGACCCAGTACTTC. Translated, it gives CASSVEGGGKETQYF. The rearrangement uses TRBV9 and TRBJ2-5; D might be TRBD1 or TRBD2, each matching 5 bases. The ends were cut back, 0 bases at V and 3 bases at J, with 12 bases in the middle. This CDR3 has 15 residues. Germline CDR1 SGDLS, CDR2 YYNGEE.

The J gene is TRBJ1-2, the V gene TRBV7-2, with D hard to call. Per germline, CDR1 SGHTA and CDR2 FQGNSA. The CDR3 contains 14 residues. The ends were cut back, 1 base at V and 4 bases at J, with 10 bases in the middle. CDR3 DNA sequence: TGTGCCAGCAGCTTAGATCCCAGGCTCTATGGCTACACCTTC. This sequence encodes CASSLDPRLYGYTF. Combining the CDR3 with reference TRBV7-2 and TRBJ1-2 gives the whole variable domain GAGVSQSPSNKVTEKGKDVELRCDPISGHTALYWYRQSLGQGLEFLIYFQGNSAPDKSGLPSDRFSAERTGGSVSTLTIQRTQQEDSAVYLCASSLDPRLYGYTFGSGTRLTVV.

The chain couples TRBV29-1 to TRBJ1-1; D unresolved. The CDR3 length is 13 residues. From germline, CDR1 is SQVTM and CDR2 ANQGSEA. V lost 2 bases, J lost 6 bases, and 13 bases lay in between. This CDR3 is CSVETPGVPEAFF. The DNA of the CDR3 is TGCAGCGTTGAAACCCCCGGGGTCCCTGAAGCTTTCTTT.

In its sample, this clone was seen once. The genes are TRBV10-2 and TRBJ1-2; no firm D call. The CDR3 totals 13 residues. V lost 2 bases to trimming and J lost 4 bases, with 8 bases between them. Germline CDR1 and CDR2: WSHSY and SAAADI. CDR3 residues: CASSEKSSYGYTF. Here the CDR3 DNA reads TGCGCCAGCAGTGAGAAGTCTTCCTATGGCTACACCTTC.

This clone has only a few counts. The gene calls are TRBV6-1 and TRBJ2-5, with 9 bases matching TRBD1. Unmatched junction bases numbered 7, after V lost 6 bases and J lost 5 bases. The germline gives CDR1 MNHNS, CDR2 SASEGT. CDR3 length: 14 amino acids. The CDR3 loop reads CASSGTGFRETQYF. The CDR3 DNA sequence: TGTGCCAGCAGCGGGACAGGGTTCCGGGAGACCCAGTACTTC.

DNA for the CDR3: TGTGCCAGCGCACTAGCGGGAGGCGTGAATGAGCAGTTCTTC. Translating gives CASALAGGVNEQFF. The chain employs TRBV25-1 and TRBJ2-1, with 12 bases aligning to TRBD2. Germline CDR1 is MGHDK and CDR2 is SYGVNS. The CDR3 has 14 residues. V lost 8 bases to trimming and J lost 7 bases; unmatched junction nucleotides: 6.

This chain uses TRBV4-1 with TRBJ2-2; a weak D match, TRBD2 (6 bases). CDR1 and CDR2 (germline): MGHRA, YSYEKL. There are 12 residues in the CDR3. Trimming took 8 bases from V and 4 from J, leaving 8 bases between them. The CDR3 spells CASGDFTGELFF. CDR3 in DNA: TGCGCCAGCGGGGACTTCACCGGGGAGCTGTTTTTT.

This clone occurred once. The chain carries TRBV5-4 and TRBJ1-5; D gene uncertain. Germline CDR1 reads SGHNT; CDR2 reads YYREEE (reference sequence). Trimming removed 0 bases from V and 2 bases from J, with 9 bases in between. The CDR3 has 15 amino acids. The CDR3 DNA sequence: TGTGCCAGCAGCTTGGTTCCGGGTGGCAATCAGCCCCAGCATTTT. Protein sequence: CASSLVPGGNQPQHF. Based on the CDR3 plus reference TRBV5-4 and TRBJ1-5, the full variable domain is ETGVTQSPTHLIKTRGQQVTLRCSSQSGHNTVSWYQQALGQGPQFIFQYYREEENGRGNFPPRFSGLQFPNYSSELNVNALELDDSALYLCASSLVPGGNQPQHFGDGTRLSIL.